In its sample, the clone carrying this T cell receptor (beta chain) was seen a few times. This sample is part of a study of blood T cell repertoires in COVID-19. The overall study: PBMCs, B-cell-depleted T cells, or T cells provided the cDNA or gDNA that made up the material.

Germline V gene lookup returns CDR1 SGDLS and CDR2 YYNGEE. Trimming at V came to 3 bases and at J to 14 bases, leaving 8 bases not matched to a gene. The CDR3 runs 13 residues. In the source study's methods: Estimates of nucleated cell counts were drawn from the amplification of reference gene primers. The data were produced by immunoSEQ multiplex PCR, yet TCRdb's version contains in-frame clones alone and is incomplete. D and trimming were read from the DNA, whereas the V and J calls and clone size are those reported in that table. Of more than 130,000 clones in the sample, more than 75% were seen once.

The sequenced material came from peripheral blood. The TCR was taken from a woman between 35 and 50 years old with acute or convalescent COVID-19. The chain recombines TRBV9 with TRBJ1-6, with TRBD1 matching 7 bases. Here the CDR3 DNA reads TGTGCCAGCAGCGCGTGGGGGCAGGGGGCCCTCCACTTT. Residues: CASSAWGQGALHF.